This TCR beta chain is drawn from a study of T cell responses to AZD1222 COVID-19 vaccine. Findings of the study overall: Researchers took repertoire samples only after the peak T cell response had come. Donors in the cohort were predominantly white British and more often female, and clonal diversity was possibly underestimated.

Germline lookup yields CDR1 SGHRS and CDR2 YFSETQ. V shed 2 bases and J shed 2 bases, with 12 bases lying between them. This CDR3 has 15 residues. The repertoire was sequenced with immunoSEQ multiplex PCR; TCRdb's copy has only in-frame clones and lacks some. Of tens of thousands of clones in the sample, more than 75% were seen once. On this clone: Its target is unknown.

The sequence was obtained from an adult in good health. V gene TRBV5-1 combines with J gene TRBJ2-3; D remains unclear. The sample in question was peripheral blood, obtained on day 0 of AZD1222 vaccination. CDR3 DNA: TGCGCCAGCAGCTTAAGGCCCCTTGACACAGATACGCAGTATTTT. This translates into CASSLRPLDTDTQYF.